This TCR beta chain came from a study of molecular identifiers for immune sequencing clone quantification. This clonotype has at least ten counts. The germline V gene encodes CDR1 SEHNR and CDR2 FQNEAQ (reference sequence). Losses at the gene ends were 3 bases for V and 6 bases for J; bases not matched to a gene: 9. CDR3 size: 15 residues. TCRdb redid the calling of the PCR reads with MiXCR, one entry per CDR3 protein. The data contain about half a million distinct CDR3 sequences, about a quarter of them seen just once; the ten biggest clones take up approximately 0.76%. This receptor was taken from a human donor in good health. Some libraries in this study had Jurkat cell RNA spiked in. V and J are TRBV7-9 and TRBJ2-3; 7 bases are shared with TRBD2. Material: naive CD8+ T cells from blood, with Jurkat cell RNA spiked in. Subset specified: FACS-sorted CD8+CD4-CCR7+CD45RA+ naive T cells. The CDR3 DNA reads as TGTGCCAGCAGCTTGTTCGGCGGGAGCAGCGATACGCAGTATTTT. Translation gives CASSLFGGSSDTQYF.